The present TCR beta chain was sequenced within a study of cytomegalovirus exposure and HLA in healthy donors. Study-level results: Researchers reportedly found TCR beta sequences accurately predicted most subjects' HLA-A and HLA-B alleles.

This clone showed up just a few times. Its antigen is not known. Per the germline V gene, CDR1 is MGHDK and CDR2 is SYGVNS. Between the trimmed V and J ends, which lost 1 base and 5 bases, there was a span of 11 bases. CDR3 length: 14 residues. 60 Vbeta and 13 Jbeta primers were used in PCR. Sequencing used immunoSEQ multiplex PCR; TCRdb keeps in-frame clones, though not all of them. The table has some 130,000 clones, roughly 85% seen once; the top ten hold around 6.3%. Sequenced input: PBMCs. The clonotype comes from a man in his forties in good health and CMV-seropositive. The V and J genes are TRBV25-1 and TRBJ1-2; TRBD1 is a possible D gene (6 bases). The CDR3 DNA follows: TGTGCCAGCAGTGAATCTGGGACACCGTATGGCTACACCTTC. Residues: CASSESGTPYGYTF.